The clone carrying this TCR beta chain was observed a handful of times. Authors' analysis steps: Amplification with reference gene primers provided the estimates of nucleated cell counts. Assay: immunoSEQ multiplex PCR; the TCRdb copy retains only in-frame clones and omits some. V, J and clone size were drawn from that table, and D and trimming were deduced from the DNA. The sample includes 150,000 to 250,000 clones, roughly 82% of them seen just once. Trimming cost V 5 bases and J 0 bases; bases outside gene matches: 3. This CDR3 has 14 residues. The V gene's germline CDR1 is SGHVS and CDR2 FQNEAQ. Participant-reported clinical history was the basis for cohort assignment. The data were obtained in a study of blood T cell repertoires in COVID-19. On the study more broadly: Acute-phase and convalescent COVID-19 samples originated in the United States, Italy and Spain.

The chain has TRBV7-8 and TRBJ1-1; 7 bases line up with TRBD1. Sequencing was carried out using PBMCs or T cells enriched from blood (not recorded which). The receptor was isolated from a man aged 35 to 55 who had recovered from COVID-19. The CDR3 is CASSRDRVNTEAFF. The CDR3, as DNA: TGTGCCAGCAGCCGAGACAGGGTGAACACTGAAGCTTTCTTT.